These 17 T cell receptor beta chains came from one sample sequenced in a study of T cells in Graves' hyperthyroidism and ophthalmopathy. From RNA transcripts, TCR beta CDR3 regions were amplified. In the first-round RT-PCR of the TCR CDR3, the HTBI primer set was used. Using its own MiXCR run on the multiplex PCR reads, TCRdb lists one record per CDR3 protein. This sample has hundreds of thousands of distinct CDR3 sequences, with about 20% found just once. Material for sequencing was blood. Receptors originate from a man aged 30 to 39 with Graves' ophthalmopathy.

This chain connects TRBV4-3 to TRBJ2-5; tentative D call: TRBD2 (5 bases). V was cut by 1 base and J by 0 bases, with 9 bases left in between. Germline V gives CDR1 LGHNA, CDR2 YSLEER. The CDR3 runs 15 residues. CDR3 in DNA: TGCGCCAGCAGCCAAGCCTGGGAGTACCAAGAGACCCAGTACTTC. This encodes CASSQAWEYQETQYF.

The CDR3, as DNA: TGTGCCAGCAGCTTACCCCGACAAGGGGACGGGGAGACCCAGTACTTC. Its translation is CASSLPRQGDGETQYF. V is TRBV7-9 and J is TRBJ2-5; either TRBD1 or TRBD2 may supply D (5 bases each). The germline V gene encodes CDR1 SEHNR and CDR2 FQNEAQ (reference sequence). Trimming removed 2 bases at V and 5 bases at J, with 18 bases between. The CDR3 is made up of 16 amino acids.

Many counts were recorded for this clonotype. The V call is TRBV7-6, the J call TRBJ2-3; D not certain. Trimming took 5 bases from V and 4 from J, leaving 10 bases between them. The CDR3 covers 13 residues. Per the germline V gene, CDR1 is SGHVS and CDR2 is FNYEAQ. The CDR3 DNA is TGTGCCAGCAGCCTCTCCGACCCAGATACGCAGTATTTT. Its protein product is CASSLSDPDTQYF.

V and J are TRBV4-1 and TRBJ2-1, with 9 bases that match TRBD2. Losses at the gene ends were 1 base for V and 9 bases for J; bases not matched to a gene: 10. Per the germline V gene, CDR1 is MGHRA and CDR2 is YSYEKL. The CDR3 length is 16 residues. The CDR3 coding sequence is TGCGCCAGCAGCCAAGCCGAAGCGGGAGGCGTCGGTGAGCAGTTCTTC. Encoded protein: CASSQAEAGGVGEQFF.

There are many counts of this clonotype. CDR3: CASSLGSGTGETQYF. The CDR3 DNA is TGTGCCAGCAGCTTAGGCTCGGGTACGGGAGAGACCCAGTACTTC. The chain links TRBV11-2 to TRBJ2-5; D unresolved. Trimming took 1 base from V and 4 from J, leaving 13 bases between them. Germline CDR1 and CDR2: SGHAT and FQNNGV. The CDR3 contains 15 residues.

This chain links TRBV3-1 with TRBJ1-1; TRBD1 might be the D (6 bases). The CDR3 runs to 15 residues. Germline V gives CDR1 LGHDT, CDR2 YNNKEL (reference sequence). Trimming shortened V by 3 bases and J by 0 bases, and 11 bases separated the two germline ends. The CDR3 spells CASSHGQNMNTEAFF. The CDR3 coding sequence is TGTGCCAGCAGCCACGGACAGAACATGAACACTGAAGCTTTCTTT.

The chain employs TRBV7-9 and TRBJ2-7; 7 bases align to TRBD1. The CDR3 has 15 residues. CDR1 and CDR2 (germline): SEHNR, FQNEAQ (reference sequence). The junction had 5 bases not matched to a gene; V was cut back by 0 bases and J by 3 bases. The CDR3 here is CASSLAQGLIYEQYF. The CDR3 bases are TGTGCCAGCAGCTTAGCACAGGGGCTCATCTACGAGCAGTACTTC. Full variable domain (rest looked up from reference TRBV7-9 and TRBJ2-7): DTGVSQNPRHKITKRGQNVTFRCDPISEHNRLYWYRQTLGQGPEFLTYFQNEAQLEKSRLLSDRFSAERPKGSFSTLEIQRTEQGDSAMYLCASSLAQGLIYEQYFGPGTRLTVT.

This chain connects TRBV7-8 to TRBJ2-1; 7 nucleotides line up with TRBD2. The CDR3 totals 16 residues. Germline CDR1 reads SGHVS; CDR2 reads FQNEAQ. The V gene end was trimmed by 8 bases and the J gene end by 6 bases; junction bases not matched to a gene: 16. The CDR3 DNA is TGTGCCAGCGGGGGGGGGGGGGGTTTTCTGTCCAATGAGCAGTTCTTC. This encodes CASGGGGGFLSNEQFF.

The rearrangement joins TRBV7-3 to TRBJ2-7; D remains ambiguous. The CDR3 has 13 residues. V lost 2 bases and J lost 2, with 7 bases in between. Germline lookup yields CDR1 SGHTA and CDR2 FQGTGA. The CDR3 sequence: CASSLDLTYEQYF. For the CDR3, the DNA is TGTGCCAGCAGCTTAGACTTAACCTACGAGCAGTACTTC.

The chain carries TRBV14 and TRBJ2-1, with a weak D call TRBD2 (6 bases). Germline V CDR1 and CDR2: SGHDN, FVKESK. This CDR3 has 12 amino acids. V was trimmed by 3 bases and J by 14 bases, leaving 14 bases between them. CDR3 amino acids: CASSHNSGREFF. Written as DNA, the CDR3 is TGTGCCAGCAGCCACAATAGCGGAAGAGAGTTCTTC. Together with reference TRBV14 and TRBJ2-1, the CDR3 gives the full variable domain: EAGVTQFPSHSVIEKGQTVTLRCDPISGHDNLYWYRRVMGKEIKFLLHFVKESKQDESGMPNNRFLAERTGGTYSTLKVQPAELEDSGVYFCASSHNSGREFFGPGTRLTVL.

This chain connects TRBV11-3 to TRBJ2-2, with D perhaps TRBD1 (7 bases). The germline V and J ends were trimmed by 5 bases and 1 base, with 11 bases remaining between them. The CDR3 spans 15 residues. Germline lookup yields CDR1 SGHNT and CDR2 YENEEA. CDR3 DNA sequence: TGTGCCAGCAGCGGGAGGACAGGGAACACCGGGGAGCTGTTTTTT. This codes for CASSGRTGNTGELFF.

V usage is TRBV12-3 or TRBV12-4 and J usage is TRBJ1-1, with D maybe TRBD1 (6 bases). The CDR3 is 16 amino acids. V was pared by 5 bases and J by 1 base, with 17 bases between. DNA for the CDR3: TGTGCCAGCAGTCGCCCTGGTGCAGGGGCGAACACTGAAGCTTTCTTT. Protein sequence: CASSRPGAGANTEAFF.

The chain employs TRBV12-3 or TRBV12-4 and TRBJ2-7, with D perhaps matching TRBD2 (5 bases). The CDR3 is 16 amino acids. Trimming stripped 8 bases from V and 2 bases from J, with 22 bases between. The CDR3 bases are TGTGCCAGCGGACTCCTTGGTGGGAGTCGGCCCTACGAGCAGTACTTC. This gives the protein CASGLLGGSRPYEQYF.

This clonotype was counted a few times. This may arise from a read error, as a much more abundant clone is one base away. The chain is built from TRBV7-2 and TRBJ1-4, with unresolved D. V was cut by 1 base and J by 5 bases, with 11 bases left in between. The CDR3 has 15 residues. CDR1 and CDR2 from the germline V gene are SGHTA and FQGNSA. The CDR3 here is CASSLGAWANEKLFF. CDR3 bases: TGTGCCAGCAGCTTAGGGGCATGGGCAAATGAAAAACTGTTTTTT.

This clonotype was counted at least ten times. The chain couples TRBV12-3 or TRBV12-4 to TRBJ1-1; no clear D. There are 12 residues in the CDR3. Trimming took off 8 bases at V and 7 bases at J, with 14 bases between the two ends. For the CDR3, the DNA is TGTGCCAGCTCTCGGTCCCGTGGTGAAGCTTTCTTT. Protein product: CASSRSRGEAFF.

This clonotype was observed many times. The CDR3 region has the DNA TGTGCCAGCAGCTTAGTGGGACAGGGGACAGATACGCAGTATTTT. Residues: CASSLVGQGTDTQYF. The chain has TRBV7-6 and TRBJ2-3, with TRBD1 matching 10 bases. There are 15 residues in the CDR3. The ends lost 1 base at V and 3 bases at J; junction bases unmatched: 1. Germline CDR1 SGHVS, CDR2 FNYEAQ.

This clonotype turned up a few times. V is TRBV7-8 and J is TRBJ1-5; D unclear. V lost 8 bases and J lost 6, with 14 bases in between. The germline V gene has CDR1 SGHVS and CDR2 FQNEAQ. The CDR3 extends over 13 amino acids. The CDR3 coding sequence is TGTGCCAGCGGCGAAGAGCTGGGTCAGCCCCAGCATTTT. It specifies CASGEELGQPQHF. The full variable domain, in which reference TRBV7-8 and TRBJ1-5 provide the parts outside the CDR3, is GAGVSQSPRYKVAKRGQDVALRCDPISGHVSLFWYQQALGQGPEFLTYFQNEAQLDKSGLPSDRFFAERPEGSVSTLKIQRTQQEDSAVYLCASGEELGQPQHFGDGTRLSIL.